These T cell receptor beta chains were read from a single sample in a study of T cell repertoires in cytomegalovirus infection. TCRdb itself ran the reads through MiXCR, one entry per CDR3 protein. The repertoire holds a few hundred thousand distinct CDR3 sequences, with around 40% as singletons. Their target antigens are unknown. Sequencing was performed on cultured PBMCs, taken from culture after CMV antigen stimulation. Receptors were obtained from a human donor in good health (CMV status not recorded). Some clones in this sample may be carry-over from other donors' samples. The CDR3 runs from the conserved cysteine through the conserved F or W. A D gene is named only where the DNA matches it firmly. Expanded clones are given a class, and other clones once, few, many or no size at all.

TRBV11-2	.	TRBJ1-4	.	CASSSRPFGEKLFF	TGTGCCAGCAGCTCGCGTCCCTTTGGTGAAAAACTGTTTTTT
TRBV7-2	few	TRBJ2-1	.	CASSLSGGGDEQFF	TGTGCCAGCAGCTTAAGTGGAGGGGGCGATGAGCAGTTCTTC
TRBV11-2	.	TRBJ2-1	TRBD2	CASSLGLATDEQFF	TGTGCCAGCAGCTTGGGACTAGCCACGGATGAGCAGTTCTTC
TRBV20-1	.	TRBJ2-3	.	CSAGRYSALTDTQYF	TGCAGTGCCGGACGATATTCAGCGCTCACAGATACGCAGTATTTT
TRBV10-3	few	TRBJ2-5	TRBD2	CAISSPSGGETQYF	TGTGCCATCAGTTCCCCCAGCGGGGGTGAGACCCAGTACTTC
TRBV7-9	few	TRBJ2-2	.	CASSLARWGELFF	TGTGCCAGCAGCTTAGCGCGCTGGGGGGAGCTGTTTTTT
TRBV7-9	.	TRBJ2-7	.	CASSPLRSSYEQYF	TGTGCCAGCAGCCCCCTGAGGAGCTCCTACGAGCAGTACTTC
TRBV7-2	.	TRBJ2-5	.	CASSLSGPPGETQYF	TGTGCCAGCAGCTTAAGCGGTCCGCCGGGGGAGACCCAGTACTTC
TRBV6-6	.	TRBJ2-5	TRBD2	CASSGSWRGGLWETQYF	TGTGCCAGCAGTGGCTCTTGGCGGGGGGGCCTCTGGGAGACCCAGTACTTC
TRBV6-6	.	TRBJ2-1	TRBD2	CASCPLAADYNEQFF	TGTGCCAGTTGTCCTCTAGCGGCAGATTACAATGAGCAGTTCTTC
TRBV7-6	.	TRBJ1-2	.	CASSLVPGTGYGYTF	TGTGCCAGCAGCTTAGTGCCGGGTACTGGCTATGGCTACACCTTC
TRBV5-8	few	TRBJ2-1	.	CASSLTRGGEQFF	TGTGCCAGCAGCTTGACACGGGGCGGTGAGCAGTTCTTC
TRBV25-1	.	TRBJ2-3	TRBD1	CASSGGGQGAKDTQYF	TGTGCCAGCAGTGGAGGAGGACAGGGGGCGAAAGATACGCAGTATTTT
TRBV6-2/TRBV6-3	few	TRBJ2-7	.	CASGDERGGWYEQYF	TGTGCCAGCGGAGACGAGCGAGGGGGATGGTACGAGCAGTACTTC
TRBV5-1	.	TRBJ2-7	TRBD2	CASSWGTSGSYEQYF	TGCGCCAGCAGCTGGGGGACTAGCGGCTCCTACGAGCAGTACTTC
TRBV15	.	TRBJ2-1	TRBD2	CATSRAPSGRVNEQFF	TGTGCCACCAGCAGAGCCCCTAGCGGGAGGGTAAATGAGCAGTTCTTC
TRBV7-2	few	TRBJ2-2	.	CASSPLIGPGELFF	TGTGCCAGCAGCCCCCTGATCGGGCCCGGGGAGCTGTTTTTT
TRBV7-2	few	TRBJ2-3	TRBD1	CASSPYSGTGFGTQYF	TGTGCCAGCAGCCCATACAGCGGGACAGGGTTTGGTACGCAGTATTTT
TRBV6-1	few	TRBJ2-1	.	CASSRGGLYSNEQFF	TGTGCCAGCAGTCGAGGTGGACTATACAGCAATGAGCAGTTCTTC
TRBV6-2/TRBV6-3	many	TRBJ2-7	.	CASSRRSYEQYF	TGTGCCAGCAGTAGGAGATCCTACGAGCAGTACTTC
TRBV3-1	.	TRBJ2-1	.	CASSQMWGGGEQFF	TGTGCCAGCAGCCAGATGTGGGGGGGCGGTGAGCAGTTCTTC
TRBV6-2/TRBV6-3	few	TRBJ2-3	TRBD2	CASSSWDSGRALDTQYF	TGTGCCAGCAGCTCCTGGGACAGCGGGAGGGCCCTAGATACGCAGTATTTT
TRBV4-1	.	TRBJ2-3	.	CASSHLKDTDTQYF	TGCGCCAGCAGCCACCTTAAGGACACAGATACGCAGTATTTT
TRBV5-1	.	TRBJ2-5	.	CASRQPGEETQYF	TGCGCCAGCAGGCAACCAGGGGAAGAGACCCAGTACTTC
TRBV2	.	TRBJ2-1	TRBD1	CASSGDRGLRNEQFF	TGTGCCAGCAGTGGGGACAGGGGACTTAGGAATGAGCAGTTCTTC
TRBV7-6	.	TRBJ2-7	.	CASSKSPGRYEQYF	TGTGCCAGCAGCAAAAGTCCGGGGCGCTACGAGCAGTACTTC
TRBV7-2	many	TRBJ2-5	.	CASSLTRSAETQYF	TGTGCCAGCAGCCTGACTAGATCGGCGGAGACCCAGTACTTC
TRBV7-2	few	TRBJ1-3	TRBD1	CASSTRQGRNTIYF	TGTGCCAGCAGCACACGACAGGGTCGAAACACCATATATTTT
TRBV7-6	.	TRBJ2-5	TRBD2	CASSLVRLAGASGETQYF	TGTGCCAGCAGCTTAGTGAGACTAGCGGGAGCCTCTGGGGAGACCCAGTACTTC
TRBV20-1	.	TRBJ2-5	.	CSASPIEETQYF	TGCAGTGCCAGCCCGATTGAAGAGACCCAGTACTTC
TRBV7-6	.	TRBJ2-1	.	CASSLMRDQGRDRQFF	TGTGCCAGCAGCTTAATGCGGGACCAGGGTCGTGATCGGCAGTTCTTC
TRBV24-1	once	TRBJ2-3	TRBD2	CATSLAGGDVDTQYF	TGTGCCACCAGTTTAGCGGGAGGCGACGTAGATACGCAGTATTTT
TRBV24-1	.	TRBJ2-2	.	CATIGQTREGRGTGELFF	TGTGCCACCATAGGACAGACCCGCGAGGGGAGAGGCACCGGGGAGCTGTTTTTT
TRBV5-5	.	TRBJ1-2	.	CASSPTAGSYGYTF	TGTGCCAGCAGCCCGACGGCAGGGAGCTATGGCTACACCTTC
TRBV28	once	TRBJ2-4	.	CASSLSSGFSGIQYF	TGTGCCAGCAGTTTATCCAGCGGTTTCTCGGGCATTCAGTACTTC
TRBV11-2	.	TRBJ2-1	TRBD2	CASGLAGLNEQFF	TGTGCCAGTGGGCTAGCGGGGCTTAATGAGCAGTTCTTC
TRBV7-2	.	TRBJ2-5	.	CASSGGRGGGAQETQYF	TGTGCCAGCTCCGGGGGGCGAGGGGGGGGCGCTCAAGAGACCCAGTACTTC
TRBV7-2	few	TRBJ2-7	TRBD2	CASSLLSGSIYEQYF	TGTGCCAGCAGCTTATTGAGCGGGAGTATATACGAGCAGTACTTC
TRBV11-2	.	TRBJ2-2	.	CASSPRSGPTRELFF	TGTGCCAGCAGCCCCCGTAGTGGGCCCACCCGGGAGCTGTTTTTT
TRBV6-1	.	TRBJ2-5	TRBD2	CASRGTSGGYQETQYF	TGTGCCAGCAGGGGGACTAGCGGGGGGTACCAAGAGACCCAGTACTTC
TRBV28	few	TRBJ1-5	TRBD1	CASRPRGTGDQPQHF	TGTGCCAGCAGACCGAGAGGGACAGGGGATCAGCCCCAGCATTTT
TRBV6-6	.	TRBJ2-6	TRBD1	CASSYQTGGFSGANVLTF	TGTGCCAGCAGTTACCAAACAGGGGGTTTCTCTGGGGCCAACGTCCTGACTTTC
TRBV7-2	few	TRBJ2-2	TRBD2	CASSFSGGGTGELFF	TGTGCCAGCAGCTTCTCGGGAGGCGGCACCGGGGAGCTGTTTTTT
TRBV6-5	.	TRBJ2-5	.	CASSYSNRYQETQYF	TGTGCCAGCAGTTACTCGAACAGATACCAAGAGACCCAGTACTTC
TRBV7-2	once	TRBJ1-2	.	CASSLGGGYSNYGYTF	TGTGCCAGCAGCTTAGGTGGCGGCTATTCTAACTATGGCTACACCTTC
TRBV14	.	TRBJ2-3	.	CASSQDMVAMRDTQYF	TGTGCCAGCAGCCAAGATATGGTAGCAATGAGGGATACGCAGTATTTT